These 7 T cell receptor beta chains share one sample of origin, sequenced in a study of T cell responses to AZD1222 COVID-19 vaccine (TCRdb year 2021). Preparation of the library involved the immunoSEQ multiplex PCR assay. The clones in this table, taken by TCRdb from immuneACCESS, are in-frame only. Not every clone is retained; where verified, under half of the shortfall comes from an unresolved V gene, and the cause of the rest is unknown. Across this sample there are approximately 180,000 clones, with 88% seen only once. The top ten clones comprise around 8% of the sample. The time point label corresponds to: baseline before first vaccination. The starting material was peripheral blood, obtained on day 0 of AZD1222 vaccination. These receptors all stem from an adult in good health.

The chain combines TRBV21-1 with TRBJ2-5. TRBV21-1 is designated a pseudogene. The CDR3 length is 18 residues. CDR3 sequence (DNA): TGTGCCAGCAGCAAAGAGGGGGGCGCTACAGCAAGCCAAGAGACCCAGTACTTC. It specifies CASSKEGGATASQETQYF.

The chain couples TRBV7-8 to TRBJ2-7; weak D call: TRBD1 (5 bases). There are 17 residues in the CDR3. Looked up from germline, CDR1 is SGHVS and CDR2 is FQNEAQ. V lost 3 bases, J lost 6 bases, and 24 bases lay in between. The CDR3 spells CASSFPVSWGRDPEQYF. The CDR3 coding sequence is TGTGCCAGCAGCTTTCCTGTCTCGTGGGGCAGGGATCCCGAGCAGTACTTC.

CDR3 sequence: CASRLTEKAFF. DNA of the CDR3: TGTGCCAGCAGGTTAACAGAGAAAGCTTTCTTT. The V gene is TRBV12-3 or TRBV12-4, the J gene TRBJ1-1; no clear D gene. With 6 bases removed from V and 9 bases from J, the gap between germline ends came to 11 bases. The CDR3 contains 11 residues.

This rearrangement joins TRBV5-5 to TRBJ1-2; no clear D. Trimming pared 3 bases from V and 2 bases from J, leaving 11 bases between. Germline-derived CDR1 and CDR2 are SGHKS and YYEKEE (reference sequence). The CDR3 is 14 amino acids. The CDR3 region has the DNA TGTGCCAGCAGCTCACCCGTCCGGAACTATGGCTACACCTTC. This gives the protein CASSSPVRNYGYTF. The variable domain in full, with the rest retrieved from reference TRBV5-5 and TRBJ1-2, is DAGVTQSPTHLIKTRGQQVTLRCSPISGHKSVSWYQQVLGQGPQFIFQYYEKEERGRGNFPDRFSARQFPNYSSELNVNALLLGDSALYLCASSSPVRNYGYTFGSGTRLTVV.

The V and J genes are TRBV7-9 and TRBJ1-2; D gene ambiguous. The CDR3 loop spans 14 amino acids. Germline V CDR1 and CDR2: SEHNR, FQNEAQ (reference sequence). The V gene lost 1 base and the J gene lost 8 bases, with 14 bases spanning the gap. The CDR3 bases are TGTGCCAGCAGCTTAGAACAGCGCCCTAGGGGCTACACCTTC. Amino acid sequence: CASSLEQRPRGYTF. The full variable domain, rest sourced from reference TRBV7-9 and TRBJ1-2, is DTGVSQNPRHKITKRGQNVTFRCDPISEHNRLYWYRQTLGQGPEFLTYFQNEAQLEKSRLLSDRFSAERPKGSFSTLEIQRTEQGDSAMYLCASSLEQRPRGYTFGSGTRLTVV.

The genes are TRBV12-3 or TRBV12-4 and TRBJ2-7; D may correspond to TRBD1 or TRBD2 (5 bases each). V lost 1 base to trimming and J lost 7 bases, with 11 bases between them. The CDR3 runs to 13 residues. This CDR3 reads CASSLGGFEEQYF. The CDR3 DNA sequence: TGTGCCAGCAGTTTAGGGGGGTTTGAAGAGCAGTACTTC.

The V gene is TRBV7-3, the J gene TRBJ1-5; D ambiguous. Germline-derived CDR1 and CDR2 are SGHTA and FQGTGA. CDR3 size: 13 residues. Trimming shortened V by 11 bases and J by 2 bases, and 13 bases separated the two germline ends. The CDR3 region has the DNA TGTGCCTTCGAAAACGAGGGCAATCAGCCCCAGCATTTT. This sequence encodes CAFENEGNQPQHF.